This T cell receptor beta chain was identified in a study of T cell responses to AZD1222 COVID-19 vaccine. Some clones are missing from TCRdb's copy, which holds only in-frame ones; the method was immunoSEQ multiplex PCR. The repertoire consists of about 100,000 clones, with about 87% occurring once and the leading ten covering 4% to 4.5%. V dropped 5 bases and J dropped 5 bases, with 10 bases sitting between them. CDR3 size: 14 residues. In germline, CDR1 is SEHNR, CDR2 FQNEAQ (reference sequence). This TCR came from an adult in good health. The genes are TRBV7-9 and TRBJ1-6; D is unresolved. The sample was peripheral blood, taken on day 0 of MenACWY control vaccination. The CDR3 protein is CASSPRENNSPLHF. CDR3 bases: TGTGCCAGCAGCCCTCGGGAAAATAATTCACCCCTCCACTTT.